This TCR beta chain appears in the sequencing data of a study of T cell repertoires in cytomegalovirus infection. On the study more broadly: Recently described HLA-C-restricted plus well-studied HLA-B-restricted CMV epitopes were used. CMV infection plus the matching HLA type was flagged by public TCR beta signatures. Overall study results and limits: The ex vivo response was dominated by HLA-C-restricted CMV-specific TCR beta clonotypes. Summed public TCR beta family frequency identified CMV carriers bearing the relevant HLA.

Each CDR3 protein gets one entry after TCRdb re-called the reads with MiXCR. The sample carries around 800,000 distinct CDR3 sequences, approximately 32% recorded once. Worth noting for this clonotype: As yet, its antigen is unknown.

V was trimmed by 6 bases and J by 3 bases, leaving 14 bases between them. The CDR3 runs 14 residues. The rearrangement uses TRBV12-3 or TRBV12-4 and TRBJ1-2, with D maybe TRBD1 (5 bases). The TCR originated in a human donor in good health (CMV status not recorded). Some clones in this sample may be carry-over from other donors' samples. The sequences come from cultured CD8+ T cells from PBMCs, collected from culture after CMV antigen stimulation. CDR3 sequence reads: CASRPGLFDYGYTF. The CDR3 region has the DNA TGTGCCAGCAGGCCGGGACTCTTCGACTATGGCTACACCTTC.